This T cell receptor beta chain is from a study of blood T cell repertoires in COVID-19. Background on the study: COVID-19 samples from acute and convalescent phases originated in the United States, Italy and Spain. From T cells, B-cell-depleted T cells, or PBMCs came the material, which was cDNA or gDNA.

Study processing details: The authors estimated nucleated cell counts from reference gene primer amplification. Sequencing was performed with immunoSEQ multiplex PCR; in TCRdb, only in-frame clones are kept and a portion is missing. V and J calls and clone size follow that table, whereas D and trimming were derived from the DNA. The table lists approximately 120,000 clones, about 83% of them singletons, with about an eighth in the top ten. The sequence came from a man aged 60 to 75 with acute or convalescent COVID-19. The sample was peripheral blood.

CDR3: CASSPIRGETQYF. CDR3 nucleotide sequence: TGTGCCAGCAGTCCCATACGTGGCGAGACCCAGTACTTC. The chain links TRBV2 to TRBJ2-5; no firm D call. The ends were cut back, 5 bases at V and 5 bases at J, with 12 bases in the middle. Germline V CDR1 and CDR2: SNHLY, FYNNEI. The CDR3 spans 13 residues.